Listed below are T cell receptor beta chains from one sample, sequenced in a study of control samples from healthy donors and cancer patients. The repertoire was sequenced with immunoSEQ multiplex PCR; TCRdb's copy has only in-frame clones and lacks some. The profile covers about 150,000 clones, with about 94% appearing a single time and about 2.4% taken by the ten largest. The specimen sequenced was blood. These receptors were taken from a man aged 45 to 65 in good health. CDR3s include the opening cysteine and the closing phenylalanine or tryptophan. The D gene is left open where the match is weak. Clone size appears in some rows only: once, few, many, or a class for an expanded clone.

>TRBJ2-3|TRBD2|-|TRBV27
CASSLTVAGGADTQYF
TGTGCCAGCAGTTTAACCGTAGCGGGAGGGGCAGATACGCAGTATTTT
>TRBJ2-7|-|-|TRBV10-2
CASSEGGNKQYF
TGCGCCAGCAGTGAGGGGGGGAATAAGCAGTACTTC
>TRBJ2-7|-|-|TRBV24-1
CATSDSGAWYEQYF
TGTGCCACCAGTGATTCAGGGGCGTGGTACGAGCAGTACTTC
>TRBJ2-7|-|-|TRBV18
CASSPPSVVYEQYF
TGTGCCAGCTCACCACCGTCCGTCGTCTACGAGCAGTACTTC
>TRBJ1-5|-|-|TRBV6-5
CAGGRQPQHF
TGTGCCGGGGGGAGACAGCCCCAGCATTTT
>TRBJ2-7|TRBD1|-|TRBV12-3/TRBV12-4
CASSQTGVEQYF
TGTGCCAGCAGTCAGACAGGGGTCGAGCAGTACTTC
>TRBJ1-4|-|-|TRBV5-1
CASSYFLTGTNEKLFF
TGCGCCAGCAGCTACTTCTTGACAGGCACTAATGAAAAACTGTTTTTT
>TRBJ2-3|-|-|TRBV3-1/TRBV3-2
CASSQDARRRTDTQYF
TGTGCCAGCAGCCAAGATGCTAGGCGTCGCACAGATACGCAGTATTTT
>TRBJ2-3|TRBD2|-|TRBV9
CASSGLAGGADTQYF
TGTGCCAGCAGCGGACTAGCGGGAGGTGCAGATACGCAGTATTTT
>TRBJ2-7|-|-|TRBV5-1
CASSPPAGPTAYEQYF
TGCGCCAGCAGCCCCCCGGCAGGACCGACCGCCTACGAGCAGTACTTC
>TRBJ2-2|TRBD1|-|TRBV28
CASSTPGQGASGELFF
TGTGCCAGCAGTACCCCGGGACAGGGGGCTTCCGGGGAGCTGTTTTTT
>TRBJ2-7|TRBD1|once|TRBV28
CASSYTFQDRGDYEQYF
TGTGCCAGCAGTTACACCTTTCAGGACAGGGGGGACTACGAGCAGTACTTC
>TRBJ1-5|-|-|TRBV5-1
CASSMMPDQPQHF
TGCGCCAGCAGTATGATGCCGGATCAGCCCCAGCATTTT
>TRBJ2-7|TRBD2|-|TRBV28
CASGLAGFYEQYF
TGTGCCAGCGGGTTAGCGGGATTCTACGAGCAGTACTTC
>TRBJ2-1|-|-|TRBV28
CASRATEGYNEQFF
TGTGCCAGCAGGGCCACGGAAGGGTACAATGAGCAGTTCTTC
>TRBJ2-7|-|once|TRBV13
CASSLQGTGYEQYF
TGTGCCAGCAGCTTACAAGGAACAGGCTACGAGCAGTACTTC
>TRBJ2-1|-|-|TRBV10-3
CAIGEGAASNEQFF
TGTGCCATCGGGGAAGGGGCCGCCTCAAATGAGCAGTTCTTC
>TRBJ1-2|-|-|TRBV5-6
CASSTVSGRAFFNYGYTF
TGTGCCAGCAGCACGGTTTCGGGGCGAGCCTTCTTTAACTATGGCTACACCTTC
>TRBJ2-7|-|-|TRBV28
CASSSVLPYEQYF
TGTGCCAGCAGTTCCGTACTTCCTTACGAGCAGTACTTC
>TRBJ1-3|-|-|TRBV28
CASTLGGSGNTIYF
TGTGCCAGCACCTTAGGGGGCTCTGGAAACACCATATATTTT
>TRBJ2-1|TRBD2|-|TRBV27
CASRPTGTSGNEQFF
TGTGCCAGCAGACCCACTGGGACTAGCGGAAATGAGCAGTTCTTC
>TRBJ1-1|-|-|TRBV7-9
CASSQRENTEAFF
TGTGCCAGCAGTCAGCGGGAGAACACTGAAGCTTTCTTT
>TRBJ2-7|-|-|TRBV19
CASSIVGSSSYEQYF
TGTGCCAGTAGTATAGTTGGCAGCAGCTCCTACGAGCAGTACTTC
>TRBJ2-7|TRBD1|-|TRBV27
CASSSTTGPYEQYF
TGTGCCAGCAGTTCGACGACAGGGCCCTACGAGCAGTACTTC
>TRBJ2-4|TRBD2|-|TRBV3-1/TRBV3-2
CASSQDRLAERFQYF
TGTGCCAGCAGCCAAGATAGGCTAGCGGAGAGATTTCAGTACTTC
>TRBJ1-4|TRBD1|few|TRBV3-1/TRBV3-2
CASSWTGDEKLFF
TGTGCCAGCAGCTGGACAGGGGATGAAAAACTGTTTTTT
>TRBJ2-1|TRBD2|-|TRBV6-5
CASRPSGRDEQFF
TGTGCCAGCAGGCCTAGCGGGAGAGATGAGCAGTTCTTC
>TRBJ2-7|TRBD1|-|TRBV5-4
CASSPTGMEQYF
TGTGCCAGCAGCCCGACAGGGATGGAGCAGTACTTC
>TRBJ2-1|-|-|TRBV3-1/TRBV3-2
CASSQDEDIRSYNEQFF
TGTGCCAGCAGCCAAGACGAAGACATTAGGTCCTACAATGAGCAGTTCTTC
>TRBJ1-3|-|-|TRBV7-9
CASSNRDTKGNTIYF
TGTGCCAGCAGCAACCGGGATACCAAGGGAAACACCATATATTTT
>TRBJ2-2|TRBD2|-|TRBV15
CATSRPLAGGPVGELFF
TGTGCCACCAGCAGACCCCTAGCGGGAGGGCCGGTCGGGGAGCTGTTTTTT
>TRBJ1-1|TRBD1|-|TRBV19
CASSQGQAQDTEAFF
TGTGCCAGTAGTCAGGGACAGGCCCAGGACACTGAAGCTTTCTTT
>TRBJ2-2|-|-|TRBV5-1
CASSLESGQNTGELFF
TGCGCCAGCAGCTTGGAGTCAGGACAGAACACCGGGGAGCTGTTTTTT
>TRBJ2-5|-|-|TRBV6-5
CASSWRGEETQYF
TGTGCCAGCTCATGGAGGGGCGAAGAGACCCAGTACTTC
>TRBJ1-1|-|once|TRBV2
CASSPRWNTEAFF
TGTGCCAGCAGTCCCCGGTGGAACACTGAAGCTTTCTTT
>TRBJ1-1|TRBD1|-|TRBV5-1
CASSLEQGRTEAFF
TGCGCCAGCAGCTTGGAACAGGGGAGGACTGAAGCTTTCTTT
>TRBJ1-6|-|-|TRBV5-1
CASSSTESSYNSPLHF
TGCGCCAGCAGCTCGACAGAGAGCTCCTATAATTCACCCCTCCACTTT
>TRBJ1-5|-|-|TRBV28
CATDTGIEPQHF
TGTGCCACCGATACAGGGATTGAGCCCCAGCATTTT
>TRBJ2-1|-|-|TRBV3-1/TRBV3-2
CASSQVDNEQFF
TGTGCCAGCAGCCAAGTGGACAATGAGCAGTTCTTC
>TRBJ1-5|-|-|TRBV28
CASSFFGSRRNQPQHF
TGTGCCAGCAGTTTTTTCGGCAGCAGGAGGAATCAGCCCCAGCATTTT
>TRBJ2-1|TRBD1|-|TRBV6-5
CASSYEGTGKFGQFF
TGTGCCAGCAGTTATGAGGGGACAGGGAAATTTGGGCAGTTCTTC
>TRBJ1-4|TRBD1|-|TRBV3-1/TRBV3-2
CASGDRATNEKLFF
TGTGCCAGCGGAGACAGGGCGACTAATGAAAAACTGTTTTTT
>TRBJ2-7|TRBD2|-|TRBV3-1/TRBV3-2
CASSVLLAGGPYEQYF
TGTGCCAGCAGCGTGTTACTAGCGGGAGGCCCCTACGAGCAGTACTTC
>TRBJ1-1|TRBD1|-|TRBV3-1/TRBV3-2
CASSTPGQGTEAFF
TGTGCCAGCAGCACGCCGGGACAGGGCACTGAAGCTTTCTTT